Listed below are T cell receptor beta chains from one sample, sequenced in a study of siplizumab effects on memory and regulatory T cells. TCRdb's copy holds only in-frame clones and misses some; the assay was immunoSEQ multiplex PCR. The sample shows over 95,000 clones, approximately 92% of them seen only once. The material sequenced was non-Treg CD4+ T cells sorted from blood. The receptors stem from a human donor in good health. Each CDR3 is given with its conserved first and last residue. The order of the fields is D gene, V gene, J gene, clone size, CDR3 protein, CDR3 DNA. The D gene is left open where the match is weak. Not every row has a clone size; where given, it reads once, few, many or a size class.

>.|TRBV12-5|TRBJ1-1|.
CASGFPEAFF
TGTGCTAGTGGTTTTCCTGAAGCTTTCTTT
>TRBD1|TRBV4-3|TRBJ1-6|.
CASNPDPGQKNSPLHF
TGCGCCAGCAACCCGGACCCGGGACAGAAAAATTCACCCCTCCACTTT
>.|TRBV6-5|TRBJ2-2|once
CASSYATRTGELFF
TGTGCCAGCAGTTACGCCACGAGGACCGGGGAGCTGTTTTTT
>.|TRBV6-6|TRBJ2-7|.
CASTLMGGPTYEQYF
TGTGCCAGCACCTTGATGGGGGGCCCTACCTACGAGCAGTACTTC
>.|TRBV19|TRBJ1-5|.
CASSIGGGSDQPQHF
TGTGCCAGTAGTATAGGTGGGGGTTCGGACCAGCCCCAGCATTTT
>.|TRBV9|TRBJ2-7|.
CASSPPGLEQYF
TGTGCCAGCAGCCCACCGGGGCTCGAGCAGTACTTC
>TRBD2|TRBV2|TRBJ2-1|.
CASSFPGGPGDEQFF
TGTGCCAGCTCTTTCCCGGGGGGGCCAGGGGATGAGCAGTTCTTC
>.|TRBV7-3|TRBJ1-1|.
CASSRVADRLGTEAFF
TGTGCCAGCAGCCGCGTCGCAGACAGGCTCGGCACTGAAGCTTTCTTT
>.|TRBV9|TRBJ2-5|.
CASSVAGLGGRTETQYF
TGTGCCAGCAGCGTAGCAGGGCTAGGGGGTCGCACAGAGACCCAGTACTTC
>.|TRBV19|TRBJ1-5|.
CASSITGGNQPQHF
TGTGCCAGTAGTATAACGGGGGGCAATCAGCCCCAGCATTTT
>.|TRBV11-2|TRBJ2-5|.
CASSLAAETQYF
TGTGCCAGCAGCTTAGCGGCGGAGACCCAGTACTTC
>TRBD2|TRBV7-2|TRBJ2-4|.
CASSPNSGGATKNIQYF
TGTGCCAGCAGCCCAAATAGCGGGGGGGCCACCAAAAACATTCAGTACTTC
>TRBD2|TRBV4-2|TRBJ2-5|.
CASSRIAGIDQETQYF
TGTGCCAGCAGCCGTATAGCGGGTATCGACCAAGAGACCCAGTACTTC
>.|TRBV6-5|TRBJ1-6|.
CASTLGQSNSPLHF
TGTGCCAGCACCCTAGGACAGTCTAATTCACCCCTCCACTTT
>.|TRBV5-1|TRBJ2-1|.
CASRNSLSSSYNEQFF
TGCGCCAGCAGAAATTCTCTGTCGAGCTCCTACAATGAGCAGTTCTTC
>.|TRBV6-5|TRBJ2-2|once
CASSSQASGELFF
TGTGCCAGCAGTTCCCAGGCGTCCGGGGAGCTGTTTTTT
>.|TRBV15|TRBJ1-5|.
CATSRDSQPQHF
TGTGCCACCAGCAGAGATAGCCAGCCCCAGCATTTT
>.|TRBV6-1|TRBJ2-7|.
CASLKGTQVYEQYF
TGTGCCAGCTTGAAGGGAACTCAAGTCTACGAGCAGTACTTC
>.|TRBV18|TRBJ2-5|.
CASSLDRPQETQYF
TGTGCCAGCTCACTCGACAGGCCGCAAGAGACCCAGTACTTC
>.|TRBV7-8|TRBJ2-7|.
CASSSFGGLIRYEQYF
TGTGCCAGCAGCTCTTTCGGGGGACTCATACGCTACGAACAGTACTTC
>.|TRBV18|TRBJ2-2|.
CASSPPGRQNTGELFF
TGTGCCAGCTCACCACCGGGCAGACAAAACACCGGGGAGCTGTTTTTT
>.|TRBV10-3|TRBJ1-5|once
CAISERGIPGPQHF
TGTGCCATCAGTGAGAGGGGGATCCCGGGGCCCCAGCATTTT
>.|TRBV18|TRBJ1-1|.
CAASGDLNTEAFF
TGTGCCGCCTCTGGGGACCTGAACACTGAAGCTTTCTTT